The rows below give T cell receptor beta chains drawn from one sample of a study of CD8 T cells in Susac syndrome. A single record per CDR3 protein comes from TCRdb applying MiXCR to the immunoSEQ multiplex PCR reads. The sample shows 130,000 or so distinct CDR3 sequences, less than 95% of them seen only once. Sequenced: CD4+ T cells from PBMCs. These receptors were taken from a human donor in good health. Each CDR3 is given with its conserved first and last residue. Each record gives: V gene, D gene, J gene, clone size, CDR3 protein, CDR3 DNA. D genes are given only for firm matches. Where a row states a size, it is once, few, many or the class of an expanded clone; other rows omit it.

>TRBV6-5|NA|TRBJ2-5|once
CASSSEGQVGGVAQYF
TGTGCCAGCAGTTCAGAAGGGCAGGTTGGTGGGGTGGCCCAGTACTTC
>TRBV4-1|NA|TRBJ2-1|NA
CASSQDPTDGPKAYNEQFF
TGCGCCAGCAGCCAAGATCCCACAGACGGCCCAAAAGCTTACAATGAGCAGTTCTTC
>TRBV9|NA|TRBJ2-5|NA
CASSVVGSGQSRETQYF
TGTGCCAGCAGCGTAGTGGGCTCAGGACAGTCCAGGGAGACCCAGTACTTC
>TRBV30|NA|TRBJ1-3|once
CAWSNQETGNTIYF
TGTGCCTGGAGTAATCAGGAGACTGGAAACACCATATATTTT
>TRBV6-2/TRBV6-3|TRBD1|TRBJ1-5|NA
CASSPSLAGTGGQPQHF
TGTGCCAGCAGCCCCAGCCTTGCCGGGACAGGGGGTCAGCCCCAGCATTTT
>TRBV5-5|TRBD1|TRBJ2-5|once
CASSLETGEGVGETQYF
TGTGCCAGCAGCTTGGAGACAGGGGAAGGGGTTGGAGAGACCCAGTACTTC
>TRBV7-2|TRBD2|TRBJ2-7|NA
CASSLRGGSGHEQYF
TGTGCCAGCAGCTTAAGGGGCGGGAGCGGCCACGAGCAGTACTTC
>TRBV25-1|TRBD2|TRBJ2-3|NA
CASRAGDSQYF
TGTGCCAGCAGGGCGGGAGATTCGCAGTATTTT
>TRBV7-2|NA|TRBJ2-2|once
CASSLHAEPRELFF
TGTGCCAGCAGCTTACATGCGGAACCGAGGGAGCTGTTTTTT
>TRBV27|NA|TRBJ1-5|NA
CASRPEGYSNQPQHF
TGTGCCAGCAGGCCTGAGGGGTATAGCAATCAGCCCCAGCATTTT
>TRBV28|NA|TRBJ1-6|NA
CASSLGAGRGRPSPLHF
TGTGCCAGCAGTTTAGGGGCCGGGCGGGGTCGACCTTCACCCCTCCACTTT
>TRBV7-7|TRBD2|TRBJ2-3|NA
CASSPGVAGATDTQYF
TGTGCTAGCAGCCCTGGAGTAGCGGGGGCCACAGATACGCAGTATTTT
>TRBV19|TRBD1|TRBJ1-1|NA
CASSPRTGGVGTSAEAFF
TGTGCCAGTAGTCCCCGGACAGGGGGCGTCGGTACGAGCGCTGAAGCTTTCTTT
>TRBV23-1|TRBD2|TRBJ2-1|NA
CASSQGPTSGRANEQFF
TGCGCCAGCAGTCAAGGCCCGACTAGCGGGAGGGCCAATGAGCAGTTCTTC
>TRBV7-6|NA|TRBJ2-2|NA
CASTPAQGTNTGELFF
TGTGCCAGCACCCCTGCACAGGGCACGAACACCGGGGAGCTGTTTTTT
>TRBV25-1|NA|TRBJ2-6|NA
CASSDSSDGGANVLTF
TGTGCCAGCAGCGACAGCTCAGACGGTGGGGCCAACGTCCTGACTTTC